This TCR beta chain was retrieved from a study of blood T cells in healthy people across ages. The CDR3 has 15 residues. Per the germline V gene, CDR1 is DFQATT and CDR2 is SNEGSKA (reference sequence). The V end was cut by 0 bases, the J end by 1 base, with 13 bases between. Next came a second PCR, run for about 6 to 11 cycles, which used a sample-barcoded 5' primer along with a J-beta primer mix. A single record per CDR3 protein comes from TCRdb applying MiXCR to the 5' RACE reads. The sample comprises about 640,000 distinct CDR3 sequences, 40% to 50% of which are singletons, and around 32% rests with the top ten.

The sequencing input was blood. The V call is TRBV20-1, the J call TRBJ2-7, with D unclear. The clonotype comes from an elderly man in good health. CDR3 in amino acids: CSARDRSLISYEQYF. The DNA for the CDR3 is TGCAGTGCTAGAGATCGAAGCCTTATATCCTACGAGCAGTACTTC.